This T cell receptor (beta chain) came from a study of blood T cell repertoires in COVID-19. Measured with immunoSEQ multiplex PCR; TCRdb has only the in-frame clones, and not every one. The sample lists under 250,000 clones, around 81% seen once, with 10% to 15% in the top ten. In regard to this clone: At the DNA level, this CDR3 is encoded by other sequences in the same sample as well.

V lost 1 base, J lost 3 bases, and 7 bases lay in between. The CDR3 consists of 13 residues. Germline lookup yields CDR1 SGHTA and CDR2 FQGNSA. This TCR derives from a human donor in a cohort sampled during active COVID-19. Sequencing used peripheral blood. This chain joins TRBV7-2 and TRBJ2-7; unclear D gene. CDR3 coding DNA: TGTGCCAGCAGCTTAGGGCAGATCTACGAGCAGTACTTC. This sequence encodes CASSLGQIYEQYF.